Listed below are T cell receptor beta chains from one sample, sequenced in a study of long-term antiretroviral therapy in people with HIV. Only in-frame clones appear in the TCRdb table, and some are missing; sequencing was by immunoSEQ multiplex PCR. The repertoire has about 10,000 clones, more than 85% of them found once; the top ten carry about 20%. Sequences were derived from unsorted PBMCs, sampled 0.2 years before starting antiretroviral therapy. The receptors were sampled from a woman between 40 and 50 years old with HIV. Each CDR3 is given with its conserved first and last residue. The D gene is left open where the match is weak. Clone size appears in some rows only: once, few, many, or a class for an expanded clone.

few,TRBD2,TRBJ2-2,TRBV5-1,TGCGCCAGCAGCTTACTAGCGGGGGACGACACCGGGGAGCTGTTTTTT,CASSLLAGDDTGELFF
once,TRBD2,TRBJ2-3,TRBV5-4,TGTGCCAGCACCGACGGGGGGGGCATTGGAGATACGCAGTATTTT,CASTDGGGIGDTQYF
-,-,TRBJ1-1,TRBV18,TGTGCCAGCTCATATAATGCAGGCTTGAACACTGAAGCTTTCTTT,CASSYNAGLNTEAFF
-,-,TRBJ2-2,TRBV10-3,TGTGCCATGCCATTCAGGACACCTCACACCGGGGAGCTGTTTTTT,CAMPFRTPHTGELFF
-,-,TRBJ2-5,TRBV7-9,TGTGCCAGCAGCTTAGGTACGGCGGTGTACCAAGAGACCCAGTACTTC,CASSLGTAVYQETQYF
-,-,TRBJ1-4,TRBV4-1,TGCGCCAGCAGCCCTGCCGTAGCAACTAATGAAAAACTGTTTTTT,CASSPAVATNEKLFF
-,TRBD2,TRBJ2-7,TRBV25-1,TGTGCCAGCAGCAAACTAGCGAGCTCCTACGAGCAGTACTTC,CASSKLASSYEQYF
-,-,TRBJ1-1,TRBV29-1,TGCAGCGTTGAGAACGCTTACACTGAAGCTTTCTTT,CSVENAYTEAFF
-,-,TRBJ2-7,TRBV29-1,TGCAGCGCCGCGGGACATGTTGACGAGCAGTACTTC,CSAAGHVDEQYF
-,TRBD1,TRBJ2-3,TRBV5-6,TGTGCCAGCAGAACAGGGGTGAGGGAATATTTT,CASRTGVREYF
-,-,TRBJ2-1,TRBV6-5,TGTGCCAGCAGTTACTCGAGCGGGCGATTCTACAATGAGCAGTTCTTC,CASSYSSGRFYNEQFF
-,-,TRBJ1-2,TRBV7-9,TGTGCCAGCAGCTTACAGGACAGCTCCTATGGCTACACCTTC,CASSLQDSSYGYTF
-,TRBD2,TRBJ2-1,TRBV7-2,TGTGCCAGCAGCTTAGCTCTAGCGGGGGAGGAAGAGCAGTTCTTC,CASSLALAGEEEQFF
-,TRBD1,TRBJ1-5,TRBV27,TGTGCCAGCAGGTTACAGACAGGGGGGAATCAGCCCCAGCATTTT,CASRLQTGGNQPQHF
medium-sized,-,TRBJ1-3,TRBV5-1,TGCGCCAGCAGCTTGGCTGGGCTCGCAGGGTCCGGAAACACCATATATTTT,CASSLAGLAGSGNTIYF
once,TRBD2,TRBJ2-3,TRBV2,TGTGCCAGCAGTGAATTTGGACTAGCGGGGGGGACCACAGATACGCAGTATTTT,CASSEFGLAGGTTDTQYF
-,-,TRBJ2-7,TRBV7-9,TGTGCCAGCAGCTCCACGGGCCCGAGGAGGGGGCTCGGCGAGCAGTACTTC,CASSSTGPRRGLGEQYF
-,-,TRBJ2-5,TRBV30,TGTGCCTATGAAGCCGGACAGACGGAGACCCAGTACTTC,CAYEAGQTETQYF
-,-,TRBJ1-2,TRBV23-1,TGCGCCAAGGAAAGAGGCTATGGCTACACCTTC,CAKERGYGYTF
-,TRBD2,TRBJ2-1,TRBV30,TGTGCCTGGGTGGCGGGGGGACGGAATGAGCAGTTCTTC,CAWVAGGRNEQFF
once,-,TRBJ2-7,TRBV19,TGTGCCAGTAGTATAGTATCGGGGGCCAGAAACTACGAGCAGTACTTC,CASSIVSGARNYEQYF
-,-,TRBJ1-4,TRBV27,TGTGCCACTAGAGGCCTAGCTAATGAAAAACTGTTTTTT,CATRGLANEKLFF
-,-,TRBJ2-3,TRBV6-6,TGTGCCAGCAGTTACAGGCAGTCAACATTCACAGATACGCAGTATTTT,CASSYRQSTFTDTQYF
-,-,TRBJ1-2,TRBV13,TGTGCCAGCAGCTTAGGCCGCGCGGATGGCTACACCTTC,CASSLGRADGYTF
-,-,TRBJ1-1,TRBV7-8,TGTGCCAGCAGCTTAGGAGGGGATAGAGACGCTTTCTTT,CASSLGGDRDAFF
-,-,TRBJ2-4,TRBV18,TGTGCCAGCTCAAAAGGCGTTGACCACTCGAACATTCAGTACTTC,CASSKGVDHSNIQYF
once,TRBD1,TRBJ2-2,TRBV6-5,TGTGCCACCCGACAGGGAAAGGTTAAAGCCGGGGAGCTGTTTTTT,CATRQGKVKAGELFF
-,-,TRBJ1-1,TRBV7-2,TGTGCCAGCAGCTCCCAACAGGGCGGCGGAACTGAAGCTTTCTTT,CASSSQQGGGTEAFF
-,TRBD1,TRBJ2-7,TRBV11-2,TGTGCCAGCAGCTTTAGGGCAGGGGGCGGGTACGAGCAGTACTTC,CASSFRAGGGYEQYF
-,TRBD2,TRBJ2-3,TRBV6-5,TGTGCCAGCAGTTACTCGGGTCTAGCGGGGGGGCTTGTGCAGTATTTT,CASSYSGLAGGLVQYF
-,-,TRBJ2-1,TRBV13,TGTGCCAGCAGCTCTTCTGGGCGGGGGCTTAATGAGCAGTTCTTC,CASSSSGRGLNEQFF
-,TRBD1,TRBJ1-1,TRBV19,TGTGCCAGTACCTCCCTGGGACAGGGGGCAGCTGGAGCTTTCTTT,CASTSLGQGAAGAFF
-,TRBD1,TRBJ2-2,TRBV15,TGTGCCACCAGCAGGGACAGGGGAGGAACGGGCGGGGAGCTGTTTTTT,CATSRDRGGTGGELFF
-,-,TRBJ1-5,TRBV4-1,TGCGCCAGCAGCCAGGGGTTTTTCAATCAGCCCCAGCATTTT,CASSQGFFNQPQHF
-,-,TRBJ1-3,TRBV7-8,TGTGCCAGCAGCTTAGGAAGGACACAAAACTCTGGAAACACCATATATTTT,CASSLGRTQNSGNTIYF
once,TRBD2,TRBJ2-3,TRBV27,TGTGCCAGCAGTCCCCGGTCGGGGGGGGCCATCGATACGCAGTATTTT,CASSPRSGGAIDTQYF
-,-,TRBJ1-1,TRBV14,TGTGCCAGCAGCCGGGAGGGGTGGGACACTGAAGCTTTCTTT,CASSREGWDTEAFF
-,-,TRBJ2-3,TRBV9,TGTGCCAGCAGCGTGACAACTAACACAGATACGCAGTATTTT,CASSVTTNTDTQYF
-,TRBD1,TRBJ1-2,TRBV14,TGTGCCAGCAGTTCAACTCAGGGGGCGGGTAGCTATGGCTACACCTTC,CASSSTQGAGSYGYTF
-,-,TRBJ1-1,TRBV6-5,TGTGCCAGCAGTTGCCTGGCCGGTCGGGGCACTGAAGCTTTCTTT,CASSCLAGRGTEAFF
once,TRBD1,TRBJ2-5,TRBV12-5,TGTGCTAGTGGTTCATTGACAGGGGGGATAGAGACCCAGTACTTC,CASGSLTGGIETQYF
few,-,TRBJ1-3,TRBV29-1,TGCAGCGTCGTTTCGGGAAACACCATATATTTT,CSVVSGNTIYF